These 15 T cell receptor beta chains share one sample of origin, sequenced in a study of response to subunit inactivated influenza vaccine. TCRdb independently ran MiXCR on the RT-PCR reads; one entry per CDR3 protein. The sample lists more than 400,000 distinct CDR3 sequences, 11% occurring once. This specimen consisted of PBMCs from blood, obtained about 40 days after vaccination. These receptor sequences come from a man aged 50-59 years who received an inactivated influenza vaccine.

This clonotype was counted only a few times. V and J are TRBV5-1 and TRBJ2-5; 12 bases match TRBD1. Germline assignment: CDR1 SGHRS and CDR2 YFSETQ. The CDR3 consists of 16 residues. Germline trimming cut 3 bases from V and 2 bases from J; bases unmatched to any gene: 5. The CDR3, as DNA: TGCGCCAGCAGCTCAGGGACAGGGGGCTGGCAAGAGACCCAGTACTTC. The encoded protein is CASSSGTGGWQETQYF.

This rearrangement joins TRBV4-3 to TRBJ1-2, with a tentative D call TRBD1 (6 bases). The CDR3 spans 15 residues. V lost 0 bases and J 4 bases, leaving 12 bases between the germline ends. Germline assignment: CDR1 LGHNA and CDR2 YSLEER. For the CDR3, the DNA is TGCGCCAGCAGCCAAGAATCGGACAGCTCCTATGGCTACACCTTC. It codes for CASSQESDSSYGYTF.

About this clonotype: A much larger clone differs by one base, so this may be a read error. The CDR3 DNA is TGTGCCAGCAGTGATCCCAGGACTGAACACTCCTACGAGCAGTACTTC. The encoded protein is CASSDPRTEHSYEQYF. This chain links TRBV6-1 with TRBJ2-7; D is perhaps TRBD2 (5 bases). CDR3 length: 16 amino acids. CDR1 and CDR2 from the germline V gene are MNHNS and SASEGT. The V and J ends lost 3 bases and 0 bases respectively, with 15 bases between them.

The sample holds a few counts of this clonotype. The chain joins TRBV4-3 to TRBJ2-6; D tentatively fits TRBD1 or TRBD2 (5 bases each). This CDR3 has 16 residues. The germline gives CDR1 LGHNA, CDR2 YSLEER. Deletions cut 4 bases from V and 0 bases from J, with 10 bases between. The CDR3 nucleotides are TGCGCCAGCAGCCGGGCAGGGACCTCTGGGGCCAACGTCCTGACTTTC. Protein: CASSRAGTSGANVLTF.

The chain uses TRBV5-6 and TRBJ2-1, with D hard to call. Germline CDR1 SGHDT, CDR2 YYEEEE. This CDR3 spans 15 amino acids. V was clipped by 1 base and J by 5 bases, with 13 bases between them. CDR3 bases: TGTGCCAGCAGCTTGCTCGAAGGATATCACAATGAGCAGTTCTTC. Encoded protein: CASSLLEGYHNEQFF.

In DNA, the CDR3 is TGCGCCAGCAGCTTCCCAGGGTTTGCCCCTAGCACAGATACGCAGTATTTT. Translating gives CASSFPGFAPSTDTQYF. This sequence joins TRBV5-1 and TRBJ2-3; maybe TRBD1 (5 bases). This CDR3 spans 17 amino acids. Between the trimmed V and J ends, which lost 2 bases and 0 bases, there was a span of 16 bases. Germline lookup yields CDR1 SGHRS and CDR2 YFSETQ. Variable domain in full (rest from reference TRBV5-1 and TRBJ2-3): KAGVTQTPRYLIKTRGQQVTLSCSPISGHRSVSWYQQTPGQGLQFLFEYFSETQRNKGNFPGRFSGRQFSNSRSEMNVSTLELGDSALYLCASSFPGFAPSTDTQYFGPGTRLTVL.

This clonotype was detected only a few times. CDR3 bases: TGTGCCAGCAGCCGGGACAACTATGGCTACACCTTC. As protein: CASSRDNYGYTF. V is TRBV7-9 and J is TRBJ1-2; D might be TRBD1 (5 bases). This CDR3 has 12 amino acids. From germline, CDR1 is SEHNR and CDR2 FQNEAQ (reference sequence). Trimming left V 5 bases short and J 2 bases short, with 6 bases between.

The rearrangement links TRBV20-1 to TRBJ2-7, with 8 bases lining up with TRBD1. Germline CDR1 DFQATT, CDR2 SNEGSKA (reference sequence). After removal of 1 base from V and 3 bases from J, the junction contained 5 bases not matched to a gene. This CDR3 is built from 14 residues. The CDR3 DNA sequence: TGCAGTGCTAGAGTCCGGGACAGGAACTACGAGCAGTACTTC. Its translation is CSARVRDRNYEQYF.

The V and J genes are TRBV18 and TRBJ2-3; D not resolved. The CDR3 totals 14 residues. CDR1 KGHSH and CDR2 LQKENI come from the germline V gene. V was trimmed by 6 bases and J by 2 bases, leaving 12 bases between them. In DNA form, the CDR3 reads TGTGCCAGCTCCCCGTTTGACAACACAGATACGCAGTATTTT. Its protein is CASSPFDNTDTQYF.

This clonotype was detected ten times or more. V gene TRBV20-1 combines with J gene TRBJ2-7; D unclear. This CDR3 comprises 12 residues. Germline V gene data show CDR1 as DFQATT and CDR2 as SNEGSKA (reference sequence). V was cut by 4 bases and J by 1 base, with 8 bases left in between. In DNA form, the CDR3 reads TGCAGTGCTAAACGGAGTTCCTACGAGCAGTACTTC. Its protein is CSAKRSSYEQYF.

This clonotype was counted a few times. This chain connects TRBV18 to TRBJ2-1; TRBD2 aligns across 15 bases. The CDR3 is 19 amino acids. V gave up 1 base and J gave up 1 base; unmatched junction bases: 5. The germline CDR1 and CDR2 sequences are KGHSH and LQKENI. CDR3 in amino acids: CASSPQRTSGGASYNEQFF. CDR3 in DNA: TGTGCCAGCTCACCACAGCGGACTAGCGGGGGGGCTTCCTACAATGAGCAGTTCTTC.

This clonotype was detected many times. The chain has TRBV20-1 and TRBJ2-7; 10 bases are shared with TRBD1. The CDR3 consists of 12 residues. Germline trimming cut 7 bases from V and 5 bases from J; bases unmatched to any gene: 5. The germline V gene has CDR1 DFQATT and CDR2 SNEGSKA (reference sequence). CDR3 region: CSVDRGLDEQYF. The CDR3 nucleotides read TGCAGTGTTGACAGGGGGCTGGACGAGCAGTACTTC.

The gene calls are TRBV20-1 and TRBJ2-7, with D possibly TRBD1 on 6 matching bases. The CDR3 is made up of 14 amino acids. Trimming stripped 0 bases from V and 3 bases from J, with 12 bases between. The germline V gene has CDR1 DFQATT and CDR2 SNEGSKA (reference sequence). CDR3 coding DNA: TGCAGTGCTAGAGATCAGGGGTTAAGCTACGAGCAGTACTTC. As protein: CSARDQGLSYEQYF.

In DNA, the CDR3 is TGTGCCAGCAGCCCTGTGTGGGGGGCAGGAACCGGGGAGCTGTTTTTT. This gives the protein CASSPVWGAGTGELFF. The rearrangement joins TRBV6-2 or TRBV6-3 to TRBJ2-2; D might be TRBD1 or TRBD2, each matching 6 bases. Germline CDR1 is MNHEY and CDR2 is SVGEGT. This CDR3 region has 16 residues. The germline V and J ends were trimmed by 6 bases and 5 bases, with 19 bases remaining between them.

This clonotype was counted many times. The chain is built from TRBV4-1 and TRBJ2-3, with 7 bases lining up with TRBD2. V was clipped by 1 base and J by 5 bases; unmatched bases: 3. This CDR3 comprises 14 residues. In germline, CDR1 is MGHRA, CDR2 YSYEKL. CDR3 coding DNA: TGCGCCAGCAGCCAAGTGGCGGGGGTAGATACGCAGTATTTT. As protein: CASSQVAGVDTQYF.